The clone carrying this T cell receptor beta chain was picked up a small number of times. These data belong to a study of blood T cell repertoires in COVID-19. This CDR3 is 14 amino acids long. V trimming: 6 bases; J trimming: 6 bases; junction bases outside the gene matches: 8. Germline CDR1 LGHNA, CDR2 YNFKEQ. Original methodology: Reference gene primer amplification gave nucleated cell count estimates. The data were produced by immunoSEQ multiplex PCR, yet TCRdb's version contains in-frame clones alone and is incomplete. V and J calls and clone size are as listed in that table; D and trimming were resolved from the DNA. This table holds about 83,000 clones, 75% to 90% found once.

Specimen: peripheral blood. The TCR comes from a woman between 45 and 60 years old with active or convalescent COVID-19. V usage is TRBV4-2 and J usage is TRBJ2-1; 7 bases are a match to TRBD2. The CDR3 sequence: CASSPGGEVNEQFF. CDR3 bases: TGTGCCAGCAGTCCGGGGGGTGAGGTCAATGAGCAGTTCTTC.